The clone carrying this T cell receptor beta chain has just a few counts. V shed 0 bases and J 5 bases; nucleotides not matched to a gene: 3. CDR1 and CDR2 (germline): SGHNT, YYREEE (reference sequence). There are 15 residues in the CDR3. This specimen belongs to a study of cytomegalovirus exposure and HLA in healthy donors. 60 Vbeta and 13 Jbeta primers were used in PCR. Profiled with immunoSEQ multiplex PCR; TCRdb holds only in-frame clones, not every one. In the table there are approximately 120,000 clones, over 60% of which are singletons. This receptor was obtained from a man aged 30 to 39 in good health and CMV-seronegative. This sequence joins TRBV5-4 and TRBJ2-7; TRBD2 matches 12 bases. Sequenced sample: PBMCs. For the CDR3, the DNA is TGTGCCAGCAGCTTGGGACTAGCGGGAGAAGACGAGCAGTACTTC. Residues: CASSLGLAGEDEQYF.